Each of the 9 T cell receptor beta chains below was sequenced from the same sample in a study of CD8 T cells in ankylosing spondylitis. These TCRs' antigens remain unknown. TCRdb called the 5' RACE reads again in MiXCR, with one record for every CDR3 protein. This table has roughly 490,000 distinct CDR3 sequences, approximately 5% appearing once. General study results and limits: A motif in TCR beta, a set of under ten highly homologous variants, appeared characteristic of ankylosing spondylitis blood.

Sequencing was performed on blood, either unsorted or a sorted T cell fraction (not recorded which). These receptor sequences come from a male donor with ankylosing spondylitis.

This sequence joins TRBV7-9 and TRBJ2-5; 7 nucleotides match TRBD1. The CDR3 covers 15 residues. J was trimmed by 5 bases and V by 6 bases; bases with no gene match: 12. Germline CDR1 SEHNR, CDR2 FQNEAQ (reference sequence). The CDR3 nucleotides are TGTGCCAGCAGTCGACCTGACAGGGTCGGCGAGACCCAGTACTTC. Protein: CASSRPDRVGETQYF. Full variable domain (missing parts from reference TRBV7-9 and TRBJ2-5): DTGVSQNPRHKITKRGQNVTFRCDPISEHNRLYWYRQTLGQGPEFLTYFQNEAQLEKSRLLSDRFSAERPKGSFSTLEIQRTEQGDSAMYLCASSRPDRVGETQYFGPGTRLLVL.

This clonotype was found many times. The chain carries TRBV15 and TRBJ1-1; perhaps TRBD1 as D (6 bases). Germline loops: CDR1 LNHNV, CDR2 YYDKDF (reference sequence). Trimming took 5 bases from V and 2 from J, leaving 21 bases between them. The CDR3 length is 17 residues. DNA of the CDR3: TGTGCCACCAGCCTTAGGCCCAGGGGTAGAGGTAACACTGAAGCTTTCTTT. It encodes CATSLRPRGRGNTEAFF.

This clonotype was seen more than once but under ten times. This chain joins TRBV20-1 and TRBJ2-3; D tentatively fits TRBD1 or TRBD2 (6 bases each). Germline V CDR1 and CDR2: DFQATT, SNEGSKA (reference sequence). Trimming took 1 base from V and 0 from J, leaving 8 bases between them. The CDR3 spans 14 residues. The DNA of the CDR3 is TGCAGTGCTAGAGGGGGGGCGAGCACAGATACGCAGTATTTT. Its protein product is CSARGGASTDTQYF.

The table lists this clonotype with many counts. The rearrangement uses TRBV20-1 and TRBJ2-4, with 11 positions matching TRBD2. Germline V CDR1 and CDR2: DFQATT, SNEGSKA (reference sequence). CDR3 length: 14 residues. V shed 5 bases, J shed 8 bases, and the junction held 8 bases outside the gene matches. The CDR3 loop is CSALPSGGPYIQYF. The CDR3, as DNA: TGCAGTGCTCTACCTAGCGGGGGGCCCTACATTCAGTACTTC.

This clonotype came up a few times. The rearrangement links TRBV28 to TRBJ2-7; D gene ambiguous. The CDR3 length is 15 residues. Deletions cut 6 bases from V and 0 bases from J, with 15 bases between. Germline loops: CDR1 MDHEN, CDR2 SYDVKM. CDR3 in amino acids: CASSPPTLSSYEQYF. In DNA form, the CDR3 reads TGTGCCAGCAGCCCCCCGACTTTAAGCTCCTACGAGCAGTACTTC. Using reference TRBV28 and TRBJ2-7 for the parts outside the CDR3, the full variable domain is DVKVTQSSRYLVKRTGEKVFLECVQDMDHENMFWYRQDPGLGLRLIYFSYDVKMKEKGDIPEGYSVSREKKERFSLILESASTNQTSMYLCASSPPTLSSYEQYFGPGTRLTVT.

This clonotype appeared many times. The chain combines TRBV29-1 with TRBJ1-2; 7 nucleotides agree with TRBD1. CDR3 size: 14 residues. CDR1 is SQVTM and CDR2 is ANQGSEA in the germline V gene. J lost 3 bases, V lost 4 bases, and 8 bases had no gene match. CDR3 sequence: CSVVFQGVDYGYTF. The CDR3 DNA reads TGCAGCGTTGTTTTTCAGGGGGTAGACTATGGCTACACCTTC.

This clonotype was recorded many times. The rearrangement uses TRBV12-3 or TRBV12-4 and TRBJ1-4; D may be TRBD1 (5 bases). This CDR3 region has 16 residues. Trimming removed 3 bases from V and 5 bases from J, with 16 bases in between. CDR3 amino acids: CASSFGGLRFNEKLFF. In nucleotides, the CDR3 is TGTGCCAGCAGTTTCGGGGGACTGCGTTTCAATGAAAAACTGTTTTTT.

This clonotype turned up a few times. CDR3 in amino acids: CASSGGTQTDTQYF. The DNA of the CDR3 is TGCGCCAGCAGTGGAGGGACGCAAACAGATACGCAGTATTTT. The rearrangement links TRBV10-1 to TRBJ2-3, with D possibly called TRBD1 or TRBD2 (5 bases each). Deletions cut 4 bases from V and 3 bases from J, with 11 bases between. This CDR3 comprises 14 residues. Looked up from germline, CDR1 is WNHNN and CDR2 is SYGVQD (reference sequence).

This clonotype was observed at least ten times. V gene TRBV7-2 combines with J gene TRBJ2-1; 7 bases are shared with TRBD2. Germline CDR1 reads SGHTA; CDR2 reads FQGNSA. Germline trimming cut 0 bases from V and 6 bases from J; bases unmatched to any gene: 2. The CDR3 contains 14 residues. The CDR3 loop reads CASSLARESNEQFF. The CDR3 bases are TGTGCCAGCAGCTTAGCGCGGGAGTCCAATGAGCAGTTCTTC. Full variable domain (rest looked up from reference TRBV7-2 and TRBJ2-1): GAGVSQSPSNKVTEKGKDVELRCDPISGHTALYWYRQSLGQGLEFLIYFQGNSAPDKSGLPSDRFSAERTGGSVSTLTIQRTQQEDSAVYLCASSLARESNEQFFGPGTRLTVL.